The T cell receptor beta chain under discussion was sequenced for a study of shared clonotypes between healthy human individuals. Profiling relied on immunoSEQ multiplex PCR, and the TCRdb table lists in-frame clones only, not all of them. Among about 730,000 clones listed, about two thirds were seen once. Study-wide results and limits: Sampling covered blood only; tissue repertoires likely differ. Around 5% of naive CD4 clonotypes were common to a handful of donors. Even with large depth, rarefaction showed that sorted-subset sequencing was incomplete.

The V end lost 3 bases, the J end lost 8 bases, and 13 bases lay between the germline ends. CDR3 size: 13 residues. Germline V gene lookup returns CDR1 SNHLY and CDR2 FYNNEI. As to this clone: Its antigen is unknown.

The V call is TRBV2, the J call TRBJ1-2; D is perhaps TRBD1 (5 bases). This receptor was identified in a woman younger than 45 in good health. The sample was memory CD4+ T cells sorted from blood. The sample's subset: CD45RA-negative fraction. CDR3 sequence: CASSEARVIGYTF. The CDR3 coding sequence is TGTGCCAGCAGTGAGGCCAGGGTGATCGGCTACACCTTC.